This TCR beta chain was observed in a study of cytomegalovirus exposure and HLA in healthy donors. The wider study: An earlier analysis identified approximately 110 million unique TCR beta sequences in approximately 170 million T cells. Findings and caveats of the study: 150 to 200 TCR beta chains were listed as cytomegalovirus-associated.

The CDR3 is made up of 15 amino acids. Germline-derived CDR1 and CDR2 are SGHAT and FQNNGV. Trimming cost V 1 base and J 3 bases, with 13 bases left between them. Comment on this clone: Its antigen is currently unknown.

PCR amplification relied on 60 Vbeta primers (plus 13 Jbeta primers). TCRdb keeps only in-frame clones here, not all; method: immunoSEQ multiplex PCR. The sample consists of roughly 200,000 clones, around 78% of them appearing once. The gene calls are TRBV11-2 and TRBJ2-7; D is perhaps TRBD2 (5 bases). This TCR was recovered from a man aged 25 to 40 in good health and CMV-seronegative. The sequenced material came from PBMCs. The CDR3, as DNA: TGTGCCAGCAGCTTAGGTAGCAGCGACTACTACGAGCAGTACTTC. It yields the protein CASSLGSSDYYEQYF.